Listed below are T cell receptor beta chains from one sample, sequenced in a study of monozygotic twins with cystic fibrosis. The protocol was immunoSEQ multiplex PCR, while the TCRdb copy is restricted to in-frame clones and leaves out a portion. The sample has some 14,000 clones; roughly 98% are singletons. The sample taken for sequencing was blood. These receptors originate from a girl aged 2-10 years with cystic fibrosis. CDR3s include the opening cysteine and the closing phenylalanine or tryptophan. D genes are given only for firm matches. Not all rows give a size; the values are once, few, many and, for expanded clones, a class.

v_call	clone_size	j_call	d_call	cdr3_nt	cdr3_aa
TRBV9	once	TRBJ2-7	TRBD2	TGTGCCAGCAGCCCCCTCGGCGGGAGCTCCTACGAGCAGTACTTC	CASSPLGGSSYEQYF
TRBV7-2	-	TRBJ2-7	-	TGTGCCAGCAGCTCCAGTGAGACCTACGAGCAGTACTTC	CASSSSETYEQYF
TRBV12-5	once	TRBJ2-2	TRBD2	TGTGCTAGTGGTCTTAGCGGGGTGAACACCGGGGAGCTGTTTTTT	CASGLSGVNTGELFF
TRBV18	-	TRBJ2-3	-	TGTGCCAGCTCATGCGAGCGGGCTCCTCTAAAGAAGTGCACAGATACGCAGTATTTT	CASSCERAPLKKCTDTQYF
TRBV6-1	-	TRBJ1-5	-	TGTGCCAGCAGTGAAGCTAGCATCGGGGCAGCTCACAATCAGCCCCAGCATTTT	CASSEASIGAAHNQPQHF
TRBV7-2	-	TRBJ2-2	TRBD2	TGTGCCAGCCGGAGGGCGGGACTAGGGAACACCGGGGAGCTGTTTTTT	CASRRAGLGNTGELFF
TRBV7-8	-	TRBJ1-2	-	TGTGCCAGCAGCTTAGCCAGAGGGGGTCTTGGCTACACCTTC	CASSLARGGLGYTF
TRBV5-1	-	TRBJ2-7	-	TGCGCCAGCAGCTTTTTGTCGGGAACGTCCGAGCAGTACTTC	CASSFLSGTSEQYF
TRBV7-2	-	TRBJ2-5	-	TGTGCCAGCAGCTTAGTTAGGAGAGAGACCCAGTACTTC	CASSLVRRETQYF
TRBV25-1	-	TRBJ1-1	-	TGTGCCAGCCAAGGGGTGGGAGGCACTGAAGCTTTCTTT	CASQGVGGTEAFF
TRBV19	-	TRBJ2-7	-	TGTGCCAGTAGTATAGTGATCGAGCGGGAGCAGTACTTC	CASSIVIEREQYF
TRBV5-1	once	TRBJ2-7	-	TGCGCCAGCAGCTTGGACGCCTACGAGCAGTACTTC	CASSLDAYEQYF
TRBV7-7	-	TRBJ2-2	-	TGTGCTAGCAGCCCGACTTATAAAAAATCTACCTGGGAGCTGTTTTTT	CASSPTYKKSTWELFF
TRBV27	-	TRBJ2-1	-	TGTGCCAGCAGTACCCGGGGGTACAATGAGCAGTTCTTC	CASSTRGYNEQFF
TRBV4-2	-	TRBJ2-3	TRBD1	TGTGCCAGCAGCCAAGGAGACAGGGGGAGCACAGATACGCAGTATTTT	CASSQGDRGSTDTQYF
TRBV5-1	-	TRBJ2-2	-	TGCGCCAGCAGCTTGGTGAGCGGAGGGGGTACCGGGGAGCTGTTTTTT	CASSLVSGGGTGELFF
TRBV10-2	-	TRBJ2-1	-	TGCGCCAGCAGATCACGCAGGGGAGGAGTTGAGCAGTTCTTC	CASRSRRGGVEQFF
TRBV7-2	-	TRBJ1-2	TRBD1	TGTGCCAGCAGTACTACGGGACAGAGCTATGGCTACACCTTC	CASSTTGQSYGYTF
TRBV19	-	TRBJ1-5	TRBD1	TGTGCCAGTAGTATCCGGGACAGTATTGGCAATCAGCCCCAGCATTTT	CASSIRDSIGNQPQHF
TRBV21-1	-	TRBJ1-4	-	TGTGCCAGCAGCAAAGGGGCAGCAGGGATAGATGAAAAACTGTTTTTT	CASSKGAAGIDEKLFF
TRBV2	-	TRBJ1-1	-	TGTGCCGGGGGACCAGGGAACACTGAAGCTTTCTTT	CAGGPGNTEAFF
TRBV7-2	-	TRBJ2-7	TRBD2	TGTGCCAGCAGCTTACCCATTGGAGCGGGAGGGCCACGCTACGAGCAGTACTTC	CASSLPIGAGGPRYEQYF
TRBV28	-	TRBJ1-5	-	TGTGCCAGCGGCCCACCCGATCAGCCCCAGCATTTT	CASGPPDQPQHF
TRBV30	-	TRBJ2-1	-	TGTGCCTGGAGTCCTACAGAATACAATGAGCAGTTCTTC	CAWSPTEYNEQFF
TRBV6-5	-	TRBJ2-7	-	TGTGCCAGCAGTTACCGGACTAATCGCGAGCAGTACTTC	CASSYRTNREQYF
TRBV2	-	TRBJ1-1	-	TGTGTCGAAGCGGTCGGAGACATGAACACTGAAGCTTTCTTT	CVEAVGDMNTEAFF
TRBV5-5	-	TRBJ1-5	-	TGTGCCAGCAGCCCAGACAGCAATCAGCCCCAGCATTTT	CASSPDSNQPQHF
TRBV5-8	-	TRBJ1-1	-	TGTGCCAGCAGCTTGGGGCGGTTAGACCCTGAAGCTTTCTTT	CASSLGRLDPEAFF
TRBV30	-	TRBJ2-2	-	TGTGCCTGGAGTGTGGGTAGCGGGAACACCGGGGAGCTGTTTTTT	CAWSVGSGNTGELFF
TRBV6-5	-	TRBJ2-1	-	TGTGCCAGCAGCAAAGGGACCACCGTTTACAATGAGCAGTTCTTC	CASSKGTTVYNEQFF
TRBV6-5	-	TRBJ2-1	-	TGTGCCAGCAGTTACCCCGGCCTAGGTGGTGAGCAGTTCTTC	CASSYPGLGGEQFF
TRBV19	-	TRBJ1-1	-	TGTGCCAGTAGTACAGACTATGATTGGGACACTGAAGCTTTCTTT	CASSTDYDWDTEAFF
TRBV6-5	once	TRBJ2-2	-	TGTGCCAGCAGTTACAATAGGAGGCGGCCCGGGGAGCTGTTTTTT	CASSYNRRRPGELFF
TRBV2	-	TRBJ2-7	TRBD1	TGTGCCAGCAGAAACGGACGGACAGGCTACGAGCAGTACTTC	CASRNGRTGYEQYF
TRBV15	once	TRBJ1-4	-	TGTGCCACCAGCAGAGATATATCCCTCCCTAATGAAAAACTGTTTTTT	CATSRDISLPNEKLFF
TRBV6-5	-	TRBJ2-2	-	TGTGCCAGCAGCGTAGGCGGGGAGCTGTTTTTT	CASSVGGELFF
TRBV10-2	-	TRBJ1-1	-	TGCGCCAGCTTGGGATATGGGAGCGGGGCCTCCACTGAAGCTTTCTTT	CASLGYGSGASTEAFF
TRBV19	-	TRBJ2-1	-	TGTGCCAGTAATCCTAAGGGGGCGGGAGAAGGCTACAATGAGCAGTTCTTC	CASNPKGAGEGYNEQFF
TRBV11-2	-	TRBJ2-7	-	TGTGCCAGCAGCTCCCGAGGTCGCGGACCCTTCGAGCAGTACTTC	CASSSRGRGPFEQYF
TRBV7-2	-	TRBJ2-7	-	TGTGCCAGCAGCTTAAACAGCGTAGGATCCTACGAGCAGTACTTC	CASSLNSVGSYEQYF
TRBV7-9	-	TRBJ1-1	-	TGTGCCAGCATTTCTTTCCCCTGGGAGGGTAACACTGAAGCTTTCTTT	CASISFPWEGNTEAFF
TRBV7-9	-	TRBJ2-4	-	TGTGCCAGCAACCAAGACCCGGAAAACATTCAGTACTTC	CASNQDPENIQYF
TRBV7-2	-	TRBJ1-2	TRBD1	TGTGCCAGCAGCTTAGACAGGGGAGGCTATGGCTACACCTTC	CASSLDRGGYGYTF
TRBV5-1	-	TRBJ2-7	TRBD2	TGCGCCAGCAGCTCACCTGGGACGGGTTTTAGCGGGAGCCGGATCTACGAGCAGTACTTC	CASSSPGTGFSGSRIYEQYF
TRBV6-4	-	TRBJ1-1	TRBD1	TGTGCCAGCAGTGAGACAGGGAACCCACGGGCTTTCTTT	CASSETGNPRAFF